The 27 T cell receptor beta chains below were found in one sample sequenced in a study of blood T cell repertoires in COVID-19. Sequencing used immunoSEQ multiplex PCR; TCRdb keeps in-frame clones, though not all of them. Of about 200,000 clones listed, 80% to 85% are singletons. Source material: peripheral blood. Every receptor here comes from a woman in her 70s with COVID-19, enrolled during active disease.

This chain uses TRBV28 with TRBJ1-2, with 7 bases aligning to TRBD1. This CDR3 has 14 amino acids. Germline assignment: CDR1 MDHEN and CDR2 SYDVKM. V shed 4 bases and J 5 bases; nucleotides not matched to a gene: 7. Written as DNA, the CDR3 is TGTGCCAGCAGTTCCGTGGGACAGTATTATGGCTACACCTTC. Its translation is CASSSVGQYYGYTF.

The chain links TRBV19 to TRBJ1-1; the match to TRBD1 covers 8 bases. Losses at the gene ends were 3 bases for V and 5 bases for J; bases not matched to a gene: 8. Germline CDR1 is LNHDA and CDR2 is SQIVND (reference sequence). The CDR3 runs 15 residues. CDR3 nucleotide sequence: TGTGCCAGTAGTATCCGCAGGACAGGGTGGACTGAAGCTTTCTTT. It is translated as CASSIRRTGWTEAFF.

The chain employs TRBV11-1 and TRBJ1-4; D uncertain. Germline CDR1 is SGHAT and CDR2 is FQDESV (reference sequence). This CDR3 contains 15 residues. With 1 base removed from V and 0 bases from J, the gap between germline ends came to 6 bases. The CDR3 DNA reads TGTGCCAGCAGCTTAGGAACAGCAACTAATGAAAAACTGTTTTTT. Its protein is CASSLGTATNEKLFF.

The genes are TRBV10-3 and TRBJ2-2, with 7 bases identical to TRBD1. The CDR3 spans 15 residues. From germline, CDR1 is ENHRY and CDR2 SYGVKD. The trim removed 10 bases at V and 4 bases at J, leaving 12 bases unmatched. DNA of the CDR3: TGTGCCACCTCCGGGACAGAGAGGATCACCGGGGAGCTGTTTTTT. As protein: CATSGTERITGELFF.

This chain links TRBV30 with TRBJ2-3; 11 bases line up with TRBD2. V lost 4 bases to trimming and J lost 10 bases; unmatched junction nucleotides: 10. Looked up from germline, CDR1 is GTSNPN and CDR2 is SVGIG (reference sequence). This CDR3 has 14 residues. DNA for the CDR3: TGTGCCTGGATGAGACTAGCGGGAAGAATGGCGCAGTATTTT. This codes for CAWMRLAGRMAQYF.

The chain has TRBV10-1 and TRBJ2-2; 11 bases match TRBD1. CDR1 and CDR2 from the germline V gene are WNHNN and SYGVQD (reference sequence). Trimming took 2 bases from V and 7 from J; bases not matched to a gene: 9. The CDR3 is made up of 17 amino acids. CDR3 sequence (DNA): TGCGCCAGCAGTGAGCAAGGGACAGGGGGTAATATCGGGGAGCTGTTTTTT. The encoded protein is CASSEQGTGGNIGELFF.

The chain joins TRBV28 to TRBJ1-6; TRBD1 is a possible D gene (6 bases). This CDR3 comprises 13 residues. The germline CDR1 and CDR2 sequences are MDHEN and SYDVKM. V was pared by 10 bases and J by 10 bases, with 17 bases between. The DNA for the CDR3 is TGTGCCACCTCAGGACAGCCTCGATCACCCCTCCACTTT. Its translation is CATSGQPRSPLHF.

This chain connects TRBV18 to TRBJ1-1; no reliable D call. There are 13 residues in the CDR3. Trimming left V 5 bases short and J 4 bases short, with 11 bases between. Germline CDR1 KGHSH, CDR2 LQKENI. CDR3 in DNA: TGTGCCAGCTCAACCTCTCGGGGCACTGAAGCTTTCTTT. This gives the protein CASSTSRGTEAFF. Supplemented by reference TRBV18 and TRBJ1-1, the full variable domain reads NAGVMQNPRHLVRRRGQEARLRCSPMKGHSHVYWYRQLPEEGLKFMVYLQKENIIDESGMPKERFSAEFPKEGPSILRIQQVVRGDSAAYFCASSTSRGTEAFFGQGTRLTVV.

This clone was seen more than once but under ten times. The J gene is TRBJ1-2, the V gene TRBV5-1; no firm D call. Germline V gene data show CDR1 as SGHRS and CDR2 as YFSETQ. The CDR3 has 14 residues. Trimming removed 4 bases at V and 0 bases at J, with 10 bases between. CDR3 amino acids: CASSLSAANYGYTF. As DNA, the CDR3 is TGCGCCAGCAGCCTCAGTGCCGCTAACTATGGCTACACCTTC.

The chain joins TRBV9 to TRBJ2-5, with TRBD2 matching over 10 bases. After removal of 4 bases from V and 4 bases from J, the junction contained 4 bases not matched to a gene. This CDR3 spans 14 amino acids. From germline, CDR1 is SGDLS and CDR2 YYNGEE. CDR3 sequence reads: CASSLAGAGETQYF. DNA of the CDR3: TGTGCCAGCAGCCTAGCGGGAGCGGGAGAGACCCAGTACTTC.

The chain carries TRBV7-9 and TRBJ2-6; D possibly corresponds to TRBD2 (5 bases). The V gene lost 2 bases and the J gene lost 0 bases, with 8 bases spanning the gap. CDR3 size: 16 residues. The germline gives CDR1 SEHNR, CDR2 FQNEAQ (reference sequence). The CDR3 is CASSLWGDSGANVLTF. CDR3 bases: TGTGCCAGCAGCTTATGGGGAGACTCTGGGGCCAACGTCCTGACTTTC.

The CDR3 here is CASSRGTAYGYTF. The CDR3 DNA reads TGTGCCAGCAGCCGCGGGACAGCCTATGGCTACACCTTC. The chain joins TRBV11-2 to TRBJ1-2; 7 nucleotides match TRBD1. Germline V lookup: CDR1 SGHAT, CDR2 FQNNGV. The CDR3 loop spans 13 amino acids. V lost 5 bases, J lost 4 bases, and 4 bases stayed unmatched.

The chain couples TRBV7-8 to TRBJ2-7; TRBD2 matches 10 bases. The J segment lost 3 bases and the V segment lost 4 bases, leaving 15 bases of the junction unmatched. Germline loops: CDR1 SGHVS, CDR2 FQNEAQ. The CDR3 runs to 18 residues. CDR3 in DNA: TGTGCCAGCAGCTATCAATTGTCGGGACTAGCGAAAAACTACGAGCAGTACTTC. This translates into CASSYQLSGLAKNYEQYF.

The V call is TRBV6-1, the J call TRBJ2-7, with 12 bases matching TRBD2. CDR3 length: 16 residues. V gave up 4 bases and J gave up 2 bases; unmatched junction bases: 6. The germline CDR1 and CDR2 sequences are MNHNS and SASEGT. CDR3 coding DNA: TGTGCCAGCAGTGCCGGAACTAGCGGGGGGACCTACGAGCAGTACTTC. This translates into CASSAGTSGGTYEQYF.

V gene TRBV5-1 combines with J gene TRBJ2-1; TRBD1 might be the D (6 bases). This CDR3 is built from 14 residues. Trimming shortened V by 3 bases and J by 3 bases, and 10 bases separated the two germline ends. CDR1 and CDR2 (germline): SGHRS, YFSETQ. The CDR3 sequence is CASSSQGFYNEQFF. CDR3 nucleotide sequence: TGCGCCAGCAGCTCACAGGGATTCTACAATGAGCAGTTCTTC.

The chain is built from TRBV5-4 and TRBJ2-7; 8 bases agree with TRBD1. V lost 0 bases and J lost 4; bases outside the gene matches: 15. The CDR3 covers 18 residues. Germline CDR1 is SGHNT and CDR2 is YYREEE (reference sequence). The CDR3: CASSLGGQGREKAYEQYF. The CDR3 DNA reads as TGTGCCAGCAGCTTGGGAGGACAGGGACGGGAGAAGGCATACGAGCAGTACTTC.

The gene calls are TRBV27 and TRBJ2-4; the match to TRBD1 covers 7 bases. After removal of 4 bases from V and 3 bases from J, the junction contained 9 bases not matched to a gene. The germline V gene encodes CDR1 MNHEY and CDR2 SMNVEV (reference sequence). This CDR3 contains 16 residues. CDR3 coding DNA: TGTGCCAGCAGTTCAGACAGGGATCGGCTCAAAAACATTCAGTACTTC. It specifies CASSSDRDRLKNIQYF.

The chain employs TRBV11-2 and TRBJ2-2; a weak D match, TRBD1 (6 bases). Germline-derived CDR1 and CDR2 are SGHAT and FQNNGV. This CDR3 is 16 amino acids long. V lost 5 bases and J 0 bases, leaving 13 bases between the germline ends. The CDR3 DNA is TGTGCCAGCAGCCGTTGGACAGCCGCGAACACCGGGGAGCTGTTTTTT. Amino acids: CASSRWTAANTGELFF.

The genes are TRBV30 and TRBJ2-7, with TRBD1 matching 7 bases. CDR3 length: 14 amino acids. Germline V gives CDR1 GTSNPN, CDR2 SVGIG (reference sequence). The ends lost 3 bases at V and 4 bases at J; junction bases unmatched: 9. CDR3 protein: CAWRLKGTAYEQYF. For the CDR3, the DNA is TGTGCCTGGAGGCTTAAAGGGACAGCATACGAGCAGTACTTC. The variable domain in full, completed from reference TRBV30 and TRBJ2-7, reads SQTIHQWPATLVQPVGSPLSLECTVEGTSNPNLYWYRQAAGRGLQLLFYSVGIGQISSEVPQNLSASRPQDRQFILSSKKLLLSDSGFYLCAWRLKGTAYEQYFGPGTRLTVT.

The J gene is TRBJ1-1, the V gene TRBV5-5; D may be TRBD1 (6 bases). The V gene lost 4 bases and the J gene lost 5 bases, with 15 bases spanning the gap. The germline CDR1 and CDR2 sequences are SGHKS and YYEKEE (reference sequence). The CDR3 spans 14 residues. CDR3 in DNA: TGTGCCAGCAGCCGAGCGGGGGCCCCTACTGAAGCTTTCTTT. Translated, it gives CASSRAGAPTEAFF.

This chain connects TRBV6-5 to TRBJ2-2; 7 positions agree with TRBD2. CDR1 and CDR2 from the germline V gene are MNHEY and SVGAGI. The CDR3 is made up of 14 amino acids. With V trimmed by 1 base and J by 6 bases, 2 bases remained unmatched. The CDR3 loop reads CASSYLGGAGELFF. The CDR3 DNA sequence: TGTGCCAGCAGTTACTTGGGGGGGGCCGGGGAGCTGTTTTTT.

The V and J genes are TRBV7-7 and TRBJ2-1, with 7 bases aligning to TRBD2. The germline V gene encodes CDR1 SSHAT and CDR2 FNYEAQ (reference sequence). The V segment lost 5 bases and the J segment 10 bases; nucleotides outside the gene matches: 8. The CDR3 loop spans 13 amino acids. The CDR3 bases are TGTGCCAGCAGCGCCGGACTAGTCGGCGAGCAGTTCTTC. Encoded protein: CASSAGLVGEQFF.

The rearrangement joins TRBV6-5 to TRBJ1-6; no firm D call. Germline CDR1 reads MNHEY; CDR2 reads SVGAGI. The CDR3 runs 15 residues. V was cut by 7 bases and J by 7 bases, with 17 bases left in between. The CDR3 region is CASKLKPRGNSPLHF. CDR3 bases: TGTGCCAGCAAGTTAAAGCCCCGGGGAAATTCACCCCTCCACTTT.

This chain joins TRBV19 and TRBJ2-3, with 8 nucleotides matching TRBD1. Germline trimming cut 5 bases from V and 4 bases from J; bases unmatched to any gene: 8. This CDR3 comprises 15 residues. Germline values: CDR1 LNHDA, CDR2 SQIVND (reference sequence). This CDR3 reads CASSSGQGVPDTQYF. In DNA, the CDR3 is TGTGCCAGTAGTTCAGGACAGGGTGTGCCAGATACGCAGTATTTT.

The table lists this clone with a few counts. The chain combines TRBV28 with TRBJ2-5; 12 bases map to TRBD2. Trimming cost V 4 bases and J 4 bases; bases outside gene matches: 7. Germline CDR1 is MDHEN and CDR2 is SYDVKM. CDR3 size: 16 residues. The CDR3 is CASSSRLGLAGETQYF. As DNA, the CDR3 is TGTGCCAGCAGTTCTCGCTTGGGACTAGCGGGAGAGACCCAGTACTTC.

J is TRBJ2-7 and V is TRBV28; 12 bases line up with TRBD2. Per the germline V gene, CDR1 is MDHEN and CDR2 is SYDVKM. The CDR3 sequence is 17 residues long. Germline trimming cut 2 bases from V and 2 bases from J; bases unmatched to any gene: 7. The CDR3 nucleotides are TGTGCCAGCAGTTTACCGGGACTAGCGGGTAGGCCCTACGAGCAGTACTTC. Translated, it gives CASSLPGLAGRPYEQYF. The full variable domain, with the rest looked up from reference TRBV28 and TRBJ2-7, is DVKVTQSSRYLVKRTGEKVFLECVQDMDHENMFWYRQDPGLGLRLIYFSYDVKMKEKGDIPEGYSVSREKKERFSLILESASTNQTSMYLCASSLPGLAGRPYEQYFGPGTRLTVT.

The CDR3 protein is CASSDEAVVSGNTIYF. The CDR3 DNA sequence: TGTGCCAGCAGTGACGAGGCAGTCGTCTCTGGAAACACCATATATTTT. The chain joins TRBV2 to TRBJ1-3; D remains unclear. The CDR3 is 16 amino acids. Trimming pared 3 bases from V and 0 bases from J, leaving 12 bases between. Germline values: CDR1 SNHLY, CDR2 FYNNEI.